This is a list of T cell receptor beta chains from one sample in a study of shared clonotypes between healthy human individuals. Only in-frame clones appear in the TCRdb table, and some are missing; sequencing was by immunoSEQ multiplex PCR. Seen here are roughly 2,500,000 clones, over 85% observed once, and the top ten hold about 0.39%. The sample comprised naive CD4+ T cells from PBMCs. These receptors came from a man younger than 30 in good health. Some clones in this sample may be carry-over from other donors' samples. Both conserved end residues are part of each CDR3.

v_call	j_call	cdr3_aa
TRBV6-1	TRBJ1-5	CASVVDSGGNQPQHF
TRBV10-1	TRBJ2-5	CASSESSWAGAKETQYF
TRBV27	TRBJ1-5	CASSPNRGYQPQHF
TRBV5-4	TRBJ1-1	CASSSNKQGRTEAFF
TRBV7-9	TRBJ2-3	CARNRGVLPDTQYF
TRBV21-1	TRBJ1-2	CASSNFRDTLFYGYTF
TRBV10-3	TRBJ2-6	CAISEMGSRGQGANVLTF
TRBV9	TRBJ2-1	CASSVGGTSNEQFF
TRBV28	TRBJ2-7	CASHRDRVYSSSYEQYF
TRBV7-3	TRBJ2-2	CASSLDTSNTGELFF
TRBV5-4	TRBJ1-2	CASSFGQLNYGYTF
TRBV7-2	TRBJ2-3	CASSLLSGGARPDTQYF
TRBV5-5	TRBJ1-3	CASSSGSSGNTIYF
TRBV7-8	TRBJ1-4	CASSAQPGGEKLFF
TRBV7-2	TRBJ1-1	CASSLHGQGVGAFF
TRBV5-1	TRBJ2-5	CASSFIQETQYF
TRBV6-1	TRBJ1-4	CASSAGGTSREKLFF
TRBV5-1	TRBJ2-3	CASSQGTSGTLDTQYF
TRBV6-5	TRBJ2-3	CASSPGTSRDTQYF
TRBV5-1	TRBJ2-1	CASSLFGTYNEQFF
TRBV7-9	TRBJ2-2	CASSLASGTGELFF
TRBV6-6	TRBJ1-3	CASSYQPGTGINTIYF
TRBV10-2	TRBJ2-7	CASSDWGWPYEQYF
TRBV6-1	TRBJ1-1	CASSERLGGNTEAFF
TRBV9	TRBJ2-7	CASSVDSGAFLYEQYF
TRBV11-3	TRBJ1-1	CASSFGPQNTEAFF
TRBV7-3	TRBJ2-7	CASSMGGANYEQYF
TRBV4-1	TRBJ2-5	CASSHRTNYQETQYF
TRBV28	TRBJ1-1	CASDGGWAMNTEAFF
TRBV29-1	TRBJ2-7	CSVSPGITYEQYF
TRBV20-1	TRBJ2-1	CSARGWGEQFF
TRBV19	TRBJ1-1	CASSQPGQGSGTEAFF
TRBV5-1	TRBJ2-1	CASSLGAISYNEQFF
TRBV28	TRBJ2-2	CASSSGQTNTGELFF
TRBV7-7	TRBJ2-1	CASSSGLAGVNEQFF
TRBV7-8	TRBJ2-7	CASSLVIGGRGHEQYF
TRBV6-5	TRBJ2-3	CASSYEAGAGTQYF
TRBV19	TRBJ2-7	CASSGRTGVYEQYF
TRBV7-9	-	CASSLEVGSGAYEQYF
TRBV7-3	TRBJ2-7	CASSLKEDSYEQYF
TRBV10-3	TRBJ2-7	CAVGTSAYEQYF
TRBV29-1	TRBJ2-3	CSAASGSGTDTQYF
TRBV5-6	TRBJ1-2	CASSLNGRYGYTF
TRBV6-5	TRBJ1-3	CASRLLGTIYF
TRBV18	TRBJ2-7	CASSTDTSSYEQYF
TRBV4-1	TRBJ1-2	CASSQGVLVNYGYTF
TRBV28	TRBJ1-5	CASTRGGDQPQHF
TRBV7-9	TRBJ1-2	CASSRDSYGYTF
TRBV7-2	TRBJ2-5	CASSLGTRQETQYF
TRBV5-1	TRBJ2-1	CASSFLVTSGDNEQFF
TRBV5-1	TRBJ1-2	CASSLWGGQALTNYGYTF
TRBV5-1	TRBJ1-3	CASSLEAAASGNTIYF
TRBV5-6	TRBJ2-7	CASSLDRGHWIF